This T cell receptor beta chain was profiled in a study of shared clonotypes between healthy human individuals. All participating donors were Caucasian adults from Nashville, Tennessee. This clone was seen only once. Its cognate antigen is unknown. Study-wide points: Non-shared clonotypes displayed generation probabilities falling below those of clonotypes present in all four donors. Generally, naive subsets came out with larger estimated richness than memory subsets.

J gave up 3 bases and V 4 bases, and 12 bases lay outside the gene matches. Germline assignment: CDR1 LGHNA and CDR2 YNFKEQ. The CDR3 is 20 amino acids. Measured with immunoSEQ multiplex PCR; TCRdb has only the in-frame clones, and not every one. Counted here are 950,000 to 1,100,000 clones, 75% to 80% occurring once; the ten biggest clones make up roughly 0.65%. This receptor was taken from a young man in good health. Some clones in this sample may be carry-over from other donors' samples. The specimen sequenced was memory CD4+ T cells from PBMCs. The sample's subset: CD45RA-negative fraction. The rearrangement joins TRBV4-2 to TRBJ2-1; 16 positions match TRBD2. The CDR3 loop is CASSLHPGTSGRARYNEQFF. CDR3 DNA: TGTGCCAGCAGCCTCCATCCCGGGACTAGCGGGAGGGCCCGCTACAATGAGCAGTTCTTC.